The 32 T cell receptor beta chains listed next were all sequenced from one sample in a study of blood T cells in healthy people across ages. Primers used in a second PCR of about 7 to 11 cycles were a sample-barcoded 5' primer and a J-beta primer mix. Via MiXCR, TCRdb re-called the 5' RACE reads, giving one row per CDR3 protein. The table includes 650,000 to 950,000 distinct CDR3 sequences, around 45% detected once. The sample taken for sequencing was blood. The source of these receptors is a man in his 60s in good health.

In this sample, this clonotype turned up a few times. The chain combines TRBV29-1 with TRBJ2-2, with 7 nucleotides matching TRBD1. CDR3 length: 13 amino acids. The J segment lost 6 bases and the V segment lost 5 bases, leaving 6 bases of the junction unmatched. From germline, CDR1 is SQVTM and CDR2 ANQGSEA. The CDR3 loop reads CSVSGTEAGELFF. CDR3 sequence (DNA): TGCAGCGTTTCCGGGACAGAGGCCGGGGAGCTGTTTTTT.

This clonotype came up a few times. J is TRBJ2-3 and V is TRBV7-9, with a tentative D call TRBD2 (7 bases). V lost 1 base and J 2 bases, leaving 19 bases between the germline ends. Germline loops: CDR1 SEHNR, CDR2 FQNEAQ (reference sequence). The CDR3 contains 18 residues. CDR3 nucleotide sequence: TGTGCCAGCAGCTTAGGGGGGGGCCGTGGTGGTCTCACAGATACGCAGTATTTT. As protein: CASSLGGGRGGLTDTQYF.

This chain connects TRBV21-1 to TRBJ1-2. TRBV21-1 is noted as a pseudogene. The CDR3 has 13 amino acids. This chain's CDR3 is CASSKDGVGGYTF. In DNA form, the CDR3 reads TGTGCCAGCAGCAAAGACGGGGTGGGTGGCTACACCTTC.

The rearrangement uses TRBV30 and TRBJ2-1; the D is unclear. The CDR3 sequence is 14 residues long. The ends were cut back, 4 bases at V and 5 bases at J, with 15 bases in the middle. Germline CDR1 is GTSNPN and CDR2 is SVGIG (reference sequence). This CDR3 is CAWTFGWTNNEQFF. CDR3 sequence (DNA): TGTGCCTGGACTTTCGGGTGGACCAACAATGAGCAGTTCTTC.

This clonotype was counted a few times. As DNA, the CDR3 is TGCGCCAGCAGCCATGACACGGACAGCTCCTACGAGCAGTACTTC. Its protein product is CASSHDTDSSYEQYF. The V call is TRBV4-1, the J call TRBJ2-7; maybe TRBD1 (6 bases). The CDR3 runs to 15 residues. The germline V gene encodes CDR1 MGHRA and CDR2 YSYEKL. Between the trimmed V and J ends, which lost 3 bases and 0 bases, there was a span of 12 bases.

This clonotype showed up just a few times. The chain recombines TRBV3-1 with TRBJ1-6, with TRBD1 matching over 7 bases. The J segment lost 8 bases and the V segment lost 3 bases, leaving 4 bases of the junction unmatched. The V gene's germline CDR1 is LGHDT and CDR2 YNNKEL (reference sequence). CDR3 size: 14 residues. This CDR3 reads CASSHDREYSPLHF. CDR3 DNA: TGTGCCAGCAGCCATGACAGGGAGTATTCACCCCTCCACTTT.

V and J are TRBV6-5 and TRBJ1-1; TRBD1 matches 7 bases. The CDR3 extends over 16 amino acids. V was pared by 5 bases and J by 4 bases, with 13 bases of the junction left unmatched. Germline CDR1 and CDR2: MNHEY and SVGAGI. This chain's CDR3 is CASSRLMRAGGTEAFF. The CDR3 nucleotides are TGTGCCAGCAGTCGACTCATGAGAGCAGGGGGCACTGAAGCTTTCTTT.

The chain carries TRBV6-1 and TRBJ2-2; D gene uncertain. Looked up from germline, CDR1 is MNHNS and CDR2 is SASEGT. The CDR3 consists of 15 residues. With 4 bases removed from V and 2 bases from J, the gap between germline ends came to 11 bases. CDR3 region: CASSGRNPNTGELFF. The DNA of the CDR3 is TGTGCCAGCAGTGGGCGGAATCCAAACACCGGGGAGCTGTTTTTT.

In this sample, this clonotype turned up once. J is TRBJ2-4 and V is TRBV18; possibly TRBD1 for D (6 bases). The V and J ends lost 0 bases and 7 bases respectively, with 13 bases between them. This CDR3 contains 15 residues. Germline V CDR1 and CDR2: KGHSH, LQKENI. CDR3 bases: TGTGCCAGCTCACCACCATCACAGGGCGGTAACATTCAGTACTTC. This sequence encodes CASSPPSQGGNIQYF.

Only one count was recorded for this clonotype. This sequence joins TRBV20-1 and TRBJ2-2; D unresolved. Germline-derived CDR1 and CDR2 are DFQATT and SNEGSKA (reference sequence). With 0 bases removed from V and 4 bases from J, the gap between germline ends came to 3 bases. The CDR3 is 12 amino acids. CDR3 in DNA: TGCAGTGCTAGAGATCCCACCGGGGAGCTGTTTTTT. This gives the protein CSARDPTGELFF.

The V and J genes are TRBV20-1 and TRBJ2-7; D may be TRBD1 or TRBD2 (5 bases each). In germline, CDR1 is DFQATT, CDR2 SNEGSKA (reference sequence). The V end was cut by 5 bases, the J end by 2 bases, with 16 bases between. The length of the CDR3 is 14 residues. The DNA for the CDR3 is TGCAGTGCTGGGAGCCTGGCAGGGACCTACGAGCAGTACTTC. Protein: CSAGSLAGTYEQYF.

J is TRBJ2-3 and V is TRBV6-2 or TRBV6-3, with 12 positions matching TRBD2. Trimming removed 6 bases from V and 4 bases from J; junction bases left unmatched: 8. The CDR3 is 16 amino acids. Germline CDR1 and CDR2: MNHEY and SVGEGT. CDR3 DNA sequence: TGTGCCAGCAGGTTTCCGGGACTAGCGGGCCCAGATACGCAGTATTTT. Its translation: CASRFPGLAGPDTQYF.

The CDR3 region is CASSPGQGRLFF. Written as DNA, the CDR3 is TGTGCCAGCAGCCCAGGACAGGGCAGACTGTTCTTC. The chain combines TRBV12-3 or TRBV12-4 with TRBJ2-1; TRBD1 agrees at 8 bases. The CDR3 length is 12 residues. V lost 6 bases to trimming and J lost 15 bases; unmatched junction nucleotides: 10.

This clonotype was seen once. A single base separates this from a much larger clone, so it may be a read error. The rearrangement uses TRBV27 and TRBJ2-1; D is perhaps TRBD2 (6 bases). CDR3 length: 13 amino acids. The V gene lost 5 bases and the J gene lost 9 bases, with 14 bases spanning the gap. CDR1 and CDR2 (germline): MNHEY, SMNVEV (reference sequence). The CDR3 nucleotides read TGTGCCAGCAGTGCGGCTAGCGCCGGTGAGCAGTTCTTC. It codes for CASSAASAGEQFF.

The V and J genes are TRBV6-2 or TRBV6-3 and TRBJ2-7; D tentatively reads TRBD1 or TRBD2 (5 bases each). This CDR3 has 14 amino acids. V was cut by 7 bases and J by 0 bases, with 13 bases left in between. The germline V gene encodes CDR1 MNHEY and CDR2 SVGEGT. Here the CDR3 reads CASNRDPSSYEQYF. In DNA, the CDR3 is TGTGCCAGCAATCGGGACCCGTCCTCCTACGAGCAGTACTTC.

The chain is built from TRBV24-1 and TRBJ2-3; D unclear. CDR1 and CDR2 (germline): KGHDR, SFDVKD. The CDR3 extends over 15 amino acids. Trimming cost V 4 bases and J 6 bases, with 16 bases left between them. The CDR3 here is CATSDQRPPMDTQYF. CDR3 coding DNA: TGTGCCACCAGTGACCAACGACCCCCCATGGATACGCAGTATTTT.

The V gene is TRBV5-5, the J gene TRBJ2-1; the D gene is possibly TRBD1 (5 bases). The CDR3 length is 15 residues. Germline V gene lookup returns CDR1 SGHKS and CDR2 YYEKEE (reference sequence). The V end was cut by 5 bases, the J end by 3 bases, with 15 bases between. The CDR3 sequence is CASRDTGNNYNEQFF. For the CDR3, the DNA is TGTGCCAGCAGGGACACGGGCAATAACTACAATGAGCAGTTCTTC.

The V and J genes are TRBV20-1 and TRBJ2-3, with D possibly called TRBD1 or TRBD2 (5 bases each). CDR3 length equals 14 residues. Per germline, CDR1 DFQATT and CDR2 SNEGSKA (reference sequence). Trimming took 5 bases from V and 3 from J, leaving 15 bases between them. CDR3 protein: CSAPREMGTDTQYF. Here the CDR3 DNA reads TGCAGTGCTCCCAGGGAGATGGGGACAGATACGCAGTATTTT.

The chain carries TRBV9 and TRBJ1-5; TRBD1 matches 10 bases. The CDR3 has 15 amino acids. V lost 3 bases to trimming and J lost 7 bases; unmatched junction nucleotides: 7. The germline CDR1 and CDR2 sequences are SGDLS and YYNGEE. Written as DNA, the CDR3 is TGTGCCAGCAGCGCCGGGACAGGGGCACTGCAGCCCCAGCATTTT. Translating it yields CASSAGTGALQPQHF. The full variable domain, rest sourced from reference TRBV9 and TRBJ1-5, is DSGVTQTPKHLITATGQRVTLRCSPRSGDLSVYWYQQSLDQGLQFLIQYYNGEERAKGNILERFSAQQFPDLHSELNLSSLELGDSALYFCASSAGTGALQPQHFGDGTRLSIL.

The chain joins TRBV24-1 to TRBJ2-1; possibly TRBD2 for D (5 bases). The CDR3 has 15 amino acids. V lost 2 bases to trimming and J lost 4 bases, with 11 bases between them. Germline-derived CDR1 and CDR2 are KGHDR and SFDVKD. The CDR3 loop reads CATSDWESPYNEQFF. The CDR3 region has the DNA TGTGCCACCAGTGATTGGGAGTCCCCATACAATGAGCAGTTCTTC.

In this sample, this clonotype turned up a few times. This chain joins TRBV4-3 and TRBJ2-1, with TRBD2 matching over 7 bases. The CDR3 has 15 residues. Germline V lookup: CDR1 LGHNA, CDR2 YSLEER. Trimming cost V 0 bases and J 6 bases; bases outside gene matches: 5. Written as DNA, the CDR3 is TGCGCCAGCAGCCAAGATGTATCGGGAGGCAATGAGCAGTTCTTC. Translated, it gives CASSQDVSGGNEQFF.

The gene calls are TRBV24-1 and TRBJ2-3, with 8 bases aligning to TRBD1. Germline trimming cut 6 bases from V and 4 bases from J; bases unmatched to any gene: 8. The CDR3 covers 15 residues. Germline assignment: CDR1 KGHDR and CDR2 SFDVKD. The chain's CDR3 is CATSRGQGASDTQYF. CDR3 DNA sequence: TGTGCCACCAGTCGCGGCCAGGGGGCCTCAGATACGCAGTATTTT.

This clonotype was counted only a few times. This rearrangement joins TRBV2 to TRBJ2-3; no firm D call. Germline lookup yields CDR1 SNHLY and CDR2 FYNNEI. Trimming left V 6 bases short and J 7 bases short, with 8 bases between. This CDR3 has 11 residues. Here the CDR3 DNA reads TGTGCCAGCAGGGAAATTTATACGCAGTATTTT. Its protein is CASREIYTQYF.

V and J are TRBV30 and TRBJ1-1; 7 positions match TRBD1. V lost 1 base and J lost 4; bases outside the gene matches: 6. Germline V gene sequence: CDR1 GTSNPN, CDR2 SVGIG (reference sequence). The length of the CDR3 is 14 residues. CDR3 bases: TGTGCCTGGAGTGGGTTGACAGGGTTCACTGAAGCTTTCTTT. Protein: CAWSGLTGFTEAFF. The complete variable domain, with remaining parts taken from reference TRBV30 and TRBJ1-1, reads SQTIHQWPATLVQPVGSPLSLECTVEGTSNPNLYWYRQAAGRGLQLLFYSVGIGQISSEVPQNLSASRPQDRQFILSSKKLLLSDSGFYLCAWSGLTGFTEAFFGQGTRLTVV.

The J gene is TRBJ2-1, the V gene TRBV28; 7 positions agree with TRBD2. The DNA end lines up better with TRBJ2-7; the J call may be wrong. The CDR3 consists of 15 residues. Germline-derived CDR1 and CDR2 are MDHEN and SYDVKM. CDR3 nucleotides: TGTGCCAGCAGTTCTAGCGGTTTACCCTACAATGAGCAGTACTTC. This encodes CASSSSGLPYNEQYF.

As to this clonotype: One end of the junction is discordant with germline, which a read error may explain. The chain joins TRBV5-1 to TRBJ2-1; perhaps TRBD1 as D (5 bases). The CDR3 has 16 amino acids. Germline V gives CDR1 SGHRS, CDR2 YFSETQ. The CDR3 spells CVSSLGPRSSYNEQFF. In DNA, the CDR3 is TGCGTCAGCAGCTTGGGGCCCAGGAGCTCCTACAATGAGCAGTTCTTC.

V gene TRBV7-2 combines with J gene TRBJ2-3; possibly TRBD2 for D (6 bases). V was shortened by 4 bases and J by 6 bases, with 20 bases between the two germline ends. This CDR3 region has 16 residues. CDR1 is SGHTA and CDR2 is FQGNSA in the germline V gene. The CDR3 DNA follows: TGTGCCAGCAGCTCCCCTCCGGGACTTAGAGGGGATACGCAGTATTTT. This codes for CASSSPPGLRGDTQYF.

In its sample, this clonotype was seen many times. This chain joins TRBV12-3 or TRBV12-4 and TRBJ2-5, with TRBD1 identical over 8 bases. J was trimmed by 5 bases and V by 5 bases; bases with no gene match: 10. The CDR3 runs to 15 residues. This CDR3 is CASSGKDRAGETQYF. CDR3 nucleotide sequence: TGTGCCAGCAGTGGGAAGGACAGGGCGGGGGAGACCCAGTACTTC.

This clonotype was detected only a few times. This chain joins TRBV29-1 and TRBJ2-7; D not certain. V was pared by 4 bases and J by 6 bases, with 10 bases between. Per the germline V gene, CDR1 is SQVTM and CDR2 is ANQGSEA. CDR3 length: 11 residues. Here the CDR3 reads CSVGWDREQYF. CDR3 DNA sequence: TGCAGCGTTGGATGGGATCGCGAGCAGTACTTC.

CDR3 DNA: TGTGCCAGCAGTGCCGGGACAGGGCAGTACTTC. Encoded protein: CASSAGTGQYF. This chain links TRBV14 with TRBJ2-7, with 8 bases identical to TRBD1. The CDR3 spans 11 residues. With V trimmed by 6 bases and J by 9 bases, 4 bases remained unmatched. Germline assignment: CDR1 SGHDN and CDR2 FVKESK.

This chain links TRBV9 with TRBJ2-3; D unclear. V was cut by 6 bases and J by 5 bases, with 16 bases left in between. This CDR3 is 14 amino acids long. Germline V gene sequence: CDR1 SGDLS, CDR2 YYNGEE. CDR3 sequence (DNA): TGTGCCAGCAACCTACACCACACGGGAGATACGCAGTATTTT. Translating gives CASNLHHTGDTQYF. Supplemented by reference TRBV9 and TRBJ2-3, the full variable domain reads DSGVTQTPKHLITATGQRVTLRCSPRSGDLSVYWYQQSLDQGLQFLIQYYNGEERAKGNILERFSAQQFPDLHSELNLSSLELGDSALYFCASNLHHTGDTQYFGPGTRLTVL.

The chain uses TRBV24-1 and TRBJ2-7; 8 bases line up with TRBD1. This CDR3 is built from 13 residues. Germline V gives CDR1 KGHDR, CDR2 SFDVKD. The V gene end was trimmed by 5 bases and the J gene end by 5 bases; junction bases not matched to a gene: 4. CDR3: CATSARQGNEQYF. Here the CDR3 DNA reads TGTGCCACCAGTGCTAGACAGGGGAACGAGCAGTACTTC.